The 20 T cell receptor beta chains below all came from one sample that was sequenced in a study of cytomegalovirus exposure and HLA in healthy donors. Amplification used 60 Vbeta primers and 13 Jbeta primers. Clones were sequenced by immunoSEQ multiplex PCR, and TCRdb holds only the in-frame ones, with some missing. This table has approximately 100,000 clones, around 72% appearing once. Sequences were obtained from PBMCs. The receptors were gathered from a man aged 18 to 29 in good health and CMV-seropositive.

This chain joins TRBV11-2 and TRBJ1-1; maybe TRBD1 (5 bases). Germline CDR1 and CDR2: SGHAT and FQNNGV. The length of the CDR3 is 12 residues. V was trimmed by 5 bases and J by 11 bases, leaving 15 bases between them. The CDR3 spells CASSKNSDTAFF. Written as DNA, the CDR3 is TGTGCCAGCAGCAAAAACTCGGACACCGCTTTCTTT.

V is TRBV27 and J is TRBJ2-1; 13 bases line up with TRBD2. V was clipped by 3 bases and J by 12 bases; unmatched bases: 2. This CDR3 has 13 residues. Germline V gives CDR1 MNHEY, CDR2 SMNVEV (reference sequence). This CDR3 is CASSFGLAGVQFF. The CDR3 DNA follows: TGTGCCAGCAGTTTCGGACTAGCGGGGGTGCAGTTCTTC.

This chain uses TRBV30 with TRBJ1-5, with 9 nucleotides matching TRBD1. The CDR3 contains 16 residues. J was trimmed by 2 bases and V by 0 bases; bases with no gene match: 5. Germline assignment: CDR1 GTSNPN and CDR2 SVGIG (reference sequence). The CDR3 region has the DNA TGTGCCTGGAGTGTAGGGACAGGGATAGGCAATCAGCCCCAGCATTTT. Its protein is CAWSVGTGIGNQPQHF.

This clone was seen more than once but under ten times. V usage is TRBV19 and J usage is TRBJ1-2; 7 bases are shared with TRBD1. The CDR3 length is 13 residues. Germline V gene lookup returns CDR1 LNHDA and CDR2 SQIVND (reference sequence). Losses at the gene ends were 10 bases for V and 7 bases for J; bases not matched to a gene: 12. CDR3 DNA: TGTGCCACCACACCCCACAGGGGTGGTGGCTACACCTTC. The encoded protein is CATTPHRGGGYTF.

The J gene is TRBJ2-7, the V gene TRBV28; D is uncertain. This CDR3 has 11 amino acids. Germline CDR1 MDHEN, CDR2 SYDVKM. The V and J ends lost 2 bases and 6 bases respectively, with 5 bases between them. CDR3 protein: CASSLNLEQYF. The CDR3 DNA follows: TGTGCCAGCAGTTTAAATCTCGAGCAGTACTTC.

The chain couples TRBV9 to TRBJ2-7; the match to TRBD2 covers 13 bases. V trimming: 3 bases; J trimming: 2 bases; junction bases outside the gene matches: 5. The germline V gene encodes CDR1 SGDLS and CDR2 YYNGEE. The CDR3 sequence is 16 residues long. The CDR3 region is CASSATGTSGAYEQYF. The CDR3 nucleotides are TGTGCCAGCAGCGCAACCGGGACTAGCGGGGCCTACGAGCAGTACTTC. Using reference TRBV9 and TRBJ2-7 for the parts outside the CDR3, the full variable domain is DSGVTQTPKHLITATGQRVTLRCSPRSGDLSVYWYQQSLDQGLQFLIQYYNGEERAKGNILERFSAQQFPDLHSELNLSSLELGDSALYFCASSATGTSGAYEQYFGPGTRLTVT.

The V gene is TRBV27, the J gene TRBJ2-7, with 10 bases identical to TRBD1. The CDR3 covers 14 residues. V lost 4 bases and J lost 3; bases outside the gene matches: 3. Per the germline V gene, CDR1 is MNHEY and CDR2 is SMNVEV (reference sequence). The CDR3 here is CASSSRTGGYEQYF. The CDR3 nucleotides read TGTGCCAGCAGTTCCAGGACAGGGGGCTACGAGCAGTACTTC.

This clone was seen a few times. CDR3: CAWSLLQGAYGGYTF. Written as DNA, the CDR3 is TGTGCCTGGAGTCTTTTACAGGGGGCATACGGTGGCTACACCTTC. The chain recombines TRBV30 with TRBJ1-2, with 9 positions matching TRBD1. CDR1 is GTSNPN, CDR2 SVGIG, per germline (reference sequence). V trimming: 2 bases; J trimming: 7 bases; junction bases outside the gene matches: 11. The CDR3 is 15 residues long.

The rearrangement links TRBV28 to TRBJ2-3, with D possibly TRBD1 on 6 matching bases. The CDR3 covers 14 residues. Trimming stripped 6 bases from V and 2 bases from J, with 12 bases between. Germline V gene sequence: CDR1 MDHEN, CDR2 SYDVKM. As DNA, the CDR3 is TGTGCCAGCAGCCTACAGGGATCCACAGATACGCAGTATTTT. Protein: CASSLQGSTDTQYF.

The CDR3 DNA follows: TGTGCCAGCAGTGAATTCGGGACAGGGGGTGAAAAACTGTTTTTT. Its protein product is CASSEFGTGGEKLFF. The chain links TRBV6-1 to TRBJ1-4, with TRBD1 matching over 11 bases. Trimming at V came to 2 bases and at J to 7 bases, leaving 3 bases not matched to a gene. The CDR3 covers 15 residues. CDR1 MNHNS and CDR2 SASEGT come from the germline V gene.

J is TRBJ2-3 and V is TRBV9; D is perhaps TRBD1 (5 bases). From germline, CDR1 is SGDLS and CDR2 YYNGEE. The CDR3 length is 16 residues. Trimming stripped 5 bases from V and 1 base from J, with 17 bases between. The DNA of the CDR3 is TGTGCCAGCAGTCTTGGACACGACGATCGCACAGATACGCAGTATTTT. Its translation: CASSLGHDDRTDTQYF.

This clone was seen a few times. This sequence joins TRBV4-1 and TRBJ2-3, with a possible D match to TRBD2 (5 bases). The CDR3 loop spans 15 amino acids. V gave up 4 bases and J gave up 2 bases, with 13 bases separating them. The germline CDR1 and CDR2 sequences are MGHRA and YSYEKL. The CDR3 is CASSRLAEDTDTQYF. The CDR3 DNA reads TGCGCCAGCAGCCGGCTGGCGGAGGACACAGATACGCAGTATTTT.

The DNA for the CDR3 is TGTGCCAGCACCCTTGGGACAGGGACGAGGGAGCTGTTTTTT. This encodes CASTLGTGTRELFF. The V call is TRBV27, the J call TRBJ2-2; TRBD1 agrees at 9 bases. This CDR3 spans 14 amino acids. Germline CDR1 reads MNHEY; CDR2 reads SMNVEV (reference sequence). The J segment lost 9 bases and the V segment lost 7 bases, leaving 9 bases of the junction unmatched.

CDR3 nucleotides: TGTGCCAGCAGAGGCCCAGGGGGCGAGGGGAATGAAAAACTGTTTTTT. Amino acid sequence: CASRGPGGEGNEKLFF. The J gene is TRBJ1-4, the V gene TRBV7-9, with 8 bases fitting TRBD1. V dropped 6 bases and J dropped 5; count of bases not matched to a gene: 11. The germline V gene has CDR1 SEHNR and CDR2 FQNEAQ (reference sequence). The CDR3 extends over 16 amino acids. Looking up the rest from reference TRBV7-9 and TRBJ1-4 gives the full variable domain: DTGVSQNPRHKITKRGQNVTFRCDPISEHNRLYWYRQTLGQGPEFLTYFQNEAQLEKSRLLSDRFSAERPKGSFSTLEIQRTEQGDSAMYLCASRGPGGEGNEKLFFGSGTQLSVL.

V and J are TRBV7-9 and TRBJ2-7; TRBD2 matches at 9 bases. Germline loops: CDR1 SEHNR, CDR2 FQNEAQ (reference sequence). V trimming: 6 bases; J trimming: 1 base; junction bases outside the gene matches: 10. The CDR3 extends over 16 amino acids. CDR3 in amino acids: CASSLGAGGVSYEQYF. CDR3 coding DNA: TGTGCCAGCAGTCTCGGGGCGGGGGGGGTTTCCTACGAGCAGTACTTC.

V and J are TRBV30 and TRBJ1-2, with 11 bases that match TRBD1. Germline assignment: CDR1 GTSNPN and CDR2 SVGIG (reference sequence). This CDR3 contains 15 residues. The V segment lost 5 bases and the J segment 8 bases; nucleotides outside the gene matches: 13. The chain's CDR3 is CAWVDRGQGVRGYTF. CDR3 sequence (DNA): TGTGCCTGGGTTGACAGGGGACAGGGGGTGAGAGGCTACACCTTC.

The chain couples TRBV7-9 to TRBJ2-7; 7 bases line up with TRBD2. This CDR3 has 14 residues. J lost 0 bases, V lost 2 bases, and 1 base had no gene match. The germline V gene has CDR1 SEHNR and CDR2 FQNEAQ (reference sequence). CDR3 coding DNA: TGTGCCAGCAGCTTAAGCGGGGTCTCCTACGAGCAGTACTTC. Its protein is CASSLSGVSYEQYF. The whole variable domain, filled in from reference TRBV7-9 and TRBJ2-7, reads DTGVSQNPRHKITKRGQNVTFRCDPISEHNRLYWYRQTLGQGPEFLTYFQNEAQLEKSRLLSDRFSAERPKGSFSTLEIQRTEQGDSAMYLCASSLSGVSYEQYFGPGTRLTVT.

This chain uses TRBV20-1 with TRBJ2-3; D call uncertain. V lost 7 bases and J lost 2, with 4 bases in between. The length of the CDR3 is 10 residues. Germline assignment: CDR1 DFQATT and CDR2 SNEGSKA (reference sequence). In nucleotides, the CDR3 is TGCAGTGTATCCACAGATACGCAGTATTTT. This codes for CSVSTDTQYF.

This clone was counted between two and nine times. V usage is TRBV11-2 and J usage is TRBJ2-3; 7 bases match TRBD1. Trimming at V came to 5 bases and at J to 9 bases, leaving 8 bases not matched to a gene. Germline V gives CDR1 SGHAT, CDR2 FQNNGV. The CDR3 length is 13 residues. The CDR3 loop is CASSREQGYTQYF. CDR3 sequence (DNA): TGTGCCAGCAGCCGGGAACAGGGGTACACGCAGTATTTT.

This chain uses TRBV5-1 with TRBJ2-3; D not certain. V was trimmed by 0 bases and J by 6 bases, leaving 11 bases between them. This CDR3 has 14 amino acids. CDR1 is SGHRS and CDR2 is YFSETQ in the germline V gene. The chain's CDR3 is CASSLDPAMDTQYF. CDR3 nucleotide sequence: TGCGCCAGCAGCTTGGACCCAGCGATGGATACGCAGTATTTT.